This T cell receptor beta chain stems from a study of blood T cell repertoires in COVID-19. Study overall: Both acute and convalescent COVID-19 samples were obtained from the United States, Italy and Spain. From T cells, B-cell-depleted T cells, or PBMCs came the material, which was cDNA or gDNA.

The germline CDR1 and CDR2 sequences are SEHNR and FQNEAQ (reference sequence). Trimming left V 5 bases short and J 7 bases short, with 6 bases between. The CDR3 covers 11 residues. In the original analysis: Counts of nucleated cells, estimated from reference gene primer amplification, were obtained. Method: immunoSEQ multiplex PCR; TCRdb's copy keeps in-frame clones and lacks some. V, J and clone size reflect that table, while D and trimming were determined from the DNA. This table holds tens of thousands of clones, about 78% found once. This sequence was found in a man older than 75 with acute or convalescent COVID-19. The chain combines TRBV7-9 with TRBJ2-1; D remains unclear. The sequencing input was peripheral blood. The CDR3 reads CASSPANEQFF. The CDR3 DNA reads TGTGCCAGCAGCCCCGCGAATGAGCAGTTCTTC.